This is a list of T cell receptor beta chains from one sample in a study of regulatory T cells in long-lasting Graves disease. TCRdb recomputed calls from the multiplex PCR reads with MiXCR, one row per CDR3 protein. The repertoire includes roughly 220,000 distinct CDR3 sequences, around 17% of them detected once, and about 20% sits in the top ten. The sequences come from peripheral blood mononuclear cells (PBMCs), collected at new diagnosis, from a patient treated with antithyroid drugs. The receptors originated from a female donor with Graves disease. Both conserved end residues are part of each CDR3. A D gene is named only where the DNA matches it firmly. Size is stated for part of the rows, as once, few or many counts, or as a class when the clone is expanded.

D gene,V gene,clone size,J gene,CDR3 length,CDR3 DNA,CDR3 protein
NA,TRBV2,many,TRBJ2-3,14,TGTGCCAGCAGGACGACAACTAGCACAGATACGCAGTATTTT,CASRTTTSTDTQYF
TRBD1,TRBV6-5,many,TRBJ2-5,18,TGTGCCAGCAGTTACTCGATACGAGACAGGGGGCCTCCGGAGACCCAGTACTTC,CASSYSIRDRGPPETQYF
NA,TRBV6-5,NA,TRBJ1-2,17,TGTGCCAGCAGTTACTTGGCAGGTCAAGGGGTTGACTATGGCTACACCTTC,CASSYLAGQGVDYGYTF
TRBD2,TRBV19,few,TRBJ2-7,15,TGTGCCAGTAGTATGGGTAGCGGGAACAACTACGAGCAGTACTTC,CASSMGSGNNYEQYF
TRBD2,TRBV20-1,many,TRBJ2-3,17,TGCAGTGCTAGACCCAGACTAGCGGGACCCGGCACAGATACGCAGTATTTT,CSARPRLAGPGTDTQYF
NA,TRBV5-4,few,TRBJ2-3,15,TGTGCCAGCAGCGATACTACAGGGATCACAGATACGCAGTATTTT,CASSDTTGITDTQYF
NA,TRBV2,NA,TRBJ1-4,11,TGTGCCAGCACCGGGGGGGAAAAACTGTTTTTT,CASTGGEKLFF
TRBD2,TRBV19,many,TRBJ2-2,16,TGTGCCAGTAGCTTCTGGGGTAGCGGGCCCACCGGGGAGCTGTTTTTT,CASSFWGSGPTGELFF
TRBD1,TRBV28,many,TRBJ1-2,15,TGTGCCAGCAGTCCCGGGACAGGGGGCTCGAGGGGCTACACCTTC,CASSPGTGGSRGYTF
TRBD1,TRBV7-9,many,TRBJ2-2,14,TGTGCCAGCAGCCGGCAGGGGGATGCCGGGGAGCTGTTTTTT,CASSRQGDAGELFF
TRBD2,TRBV19,many,TRBJ2-3,14,TGTGCCACCCAGGGAGCGGGAGATGCAGATACGCAGTATTTT,CATQGAGDADTQYF
TRBD1,TRBV10-3,many,TRBJ1-1,13,TGTGCCATCAGTAAGGAAACAGGGGAAGTAGCTTTCTTT,CAISKETGEVAFF
TRBD1,TRBV7-2,many,TRBJ1-3,15,TGTGCCAGCAGCTTGACCGGGACAGGTGGAAACACCATATATTTT,CASSLTGTGGNTIYF
NA,TRBV20-1,many,TRBJ1-1,13,TGCAGTGCTAGAGAGAATCTCGACACTGAAGCTTTCTTT,CSARENLDTEAFF
NA,TRBV6-1,many,TRBJ1-1,14,TGTGCCAGCAGTGAAGCAGGGGCGAACACTGAAGCTTTCTTT,CASSEAGANTEAFF
NA,TRBV24-1,many,TRBJ2-7,14,TGTGCCCCGGACTGGGGGGGCGGGACCCACGAGCAGTACTTC,CAPDWGGGTHEQYF
NA,TRBV28,many,TRBJ2-1,12,TGTGCCAGCAGTTTCCTCGCCAATGAGCAGTTCTTC,CASSFLANEQFF
TRBD2,TRBV18,NA,TRBJ2-1,17,TGTGCCAGTTCACCGGTTCGCGGGAGTGGGTCCTACAATGAGCACTTCTTC,CASSPVRGSGSYNEHFF
TRBD2,TRBV20-1,many,TRBJ2-1,14,TGCAGTGCTAGTCTGCTAGCGGGAAGTGATGAGCAGTTCTTC,CSASLLAGSDEQFF
NA,TRBV7-2,few,TRBJ1-1,14,TGTGCCAGCAGCTTACTCGTGAGTAGGTCTCTAGCTTTCTTT,CASSLLVSRSLAFF
NA,TRBV12-3/TRBV12-4,few,TRBJ2-7,14,TGTGCCAGCAGTCCCCTCCGGAGTAACTACGAGCAGTACTTC,CASSPLRSNYEQYF
TRBD2,TRBV30,many,TRBJ2-3,14,TGTGCCAGCAGGGGACTAGCGGGAGGAGATACGCAGTATTTT,CASRGLAGGDTQYF
NA,TRBV27,many,TRBJ1-1,15,TGTGCCAGCTACCAATTAGGGGGTATGAACACTGAAGCTTTCTTT,CASYQLGGMNTEAFF
NA,TRBV5-4,many,TRBJ2-5,14,TGTGCCAGCAGCTTCGTCGATCGCCGGGAGACCCAGTACTTC,CASSFVDRRETQYF
NA,TRBV3-1,many,TRBJ1-1,11,TGTGCCAGCAGCCAAGGTCCCGAAGCTTTCTTT,CASSQGPEAFF
NA,TRBV6-5,many,TRBJ2-7,15,TGTGCCAGCAGTTGGAGAGGGACCTCTCAGGACGAGCAGTACTTC,CASSWRGTSQDEQYF
TRBD2,TRBV7-6,few,TRBJ2-1,15,TGTGCCAGCAGACCCGTAGCGGGAGGGACCAATGAGCAGTTCTTC,CASRPVAGGTNEQFF
NA,TRBV20-1,many,TRBJ1-4,15,TGCAGTGCGAACCCCTCAGGGGCGATTAATGAAAAACTGTTTTTT,CSANPSGAINEKLFF
NA,TRBV3-1,NA,TRBJ1-6,14,TGTGCCAGCAGCCAAGGGGAGACGATATCACCCCTCCACTTT,CASSQGETISPLHF
TRBD1,TRBV28,many,TRBJ1-1,15,TGTGCCAGCAGTCCGCACAGGGGATGGGGCACTGAAGCTTTCTTT,CASSPHRGWGTEAFF
TRBD2,TRBV3-1,many,TRBJ2-1,18,TGTGCCAGCAGCCAAGTACCCTCCGTTAGCGGGAGGGGCAATGAGCAGTTCTTC,CASSQVPSVSGRGNEQFF
NA,TRBV12-3/TRBV12-4,many,TRBJ2-1,14,TGTGCCAGCAGTCCGGGGATCTTGAACAATGAGCAGTTCTTC,CASSPGILNNEQFF
NA,TRBV28,many,TRBJ1-5,15,TGTGCCAGCAGTTTATTCGGGCGCTTCAATCAGCCCCAGCATTTT,CASSLFGRFNQPQHF
NA,TRBV6-2/TRBV6-3,many,TRBJ2-7,12,TGTGCCAGCAGTATTTATTCCTACGAGCAGTACTTC,CASSIYSYEQYF
NA,TRBV28,many,TRBJ1-1,15,TGTGCCAGCAGTTTACCCAAAGGGGCTGGCACTGAAGCTTTCTTT,CASSLPKGAGTEAFF
NA,TRBV2,many,TRBJ2-5,11,TGTGCCAGTGAAGGGTCGGAGACCCAGTACTTC,CASEGSETQYF
NA,TRBV20-1,many,TRBJ2-1,14,TGCAGTGCTAGATTGTCACCGGTACTCAATGAGCAGTTCTTC,CSARLSPVLNEQFF
TRBD2,TRBV7-9,few,TRBJ2-7,14,TGTGCCAGCAGGTCTAGCGGGAGTAGCTACGAGCAGTACTTC,CASRSSGSSYEQYF
TRBD1,TRBV6-5,many,TRBJ1-4,16,TGTGCCAGCAGTTTGGGCAGGGGGCAGGCTAATGAAAAACTGTTTTTT,CASSLGRGQANEKLFF
TRBD2,TRBV20-1,many,TRBJ2-1,16,TGCAGTGCTAGAGATGCGGGGGGGAGGGCCTACAATGAGCAGTTCTTC,CSARDAGGRAYNEQFF
NA,TRBV28,many,TRBJ1-5,16,TGTGCCAGCAGCCCCCCCATCGGTTATAGCAATCAGCCCCAGCATTTT,CASSPPIGYSNQPQHF
NA,TRBV6-1,many,TRBJ1-5,15,TGTGCCAGCAGTGAACCGGGGGACCCCCATCAGCCCCAGCATTTT,CASSEPGDPHQPQHF
TRBD1,TRBV2,NA,TRBJ1-5,18,TGTGCCAGCAGTATTGACAGGGGGCGACCGTATAGCAATCAGCCCCAGCATTTT,CASSIDRGRPYSNQPQHF
NA,TRBV4-3,many,TRBJ2-5,16,TGCGCCAGCAGCCAAGGGCCATTTGGGGGTTCGCAGACCCAGTACTTC,CASSQGPFGGSQTQYF
NA,TRBV5-1,many,TRBJ2-3,16,TGCGCCAGCAGCTTGTTGACTAGAGGTAGCACAGATACGCAGTATTTT,CASSLLTRGSTDTQYF